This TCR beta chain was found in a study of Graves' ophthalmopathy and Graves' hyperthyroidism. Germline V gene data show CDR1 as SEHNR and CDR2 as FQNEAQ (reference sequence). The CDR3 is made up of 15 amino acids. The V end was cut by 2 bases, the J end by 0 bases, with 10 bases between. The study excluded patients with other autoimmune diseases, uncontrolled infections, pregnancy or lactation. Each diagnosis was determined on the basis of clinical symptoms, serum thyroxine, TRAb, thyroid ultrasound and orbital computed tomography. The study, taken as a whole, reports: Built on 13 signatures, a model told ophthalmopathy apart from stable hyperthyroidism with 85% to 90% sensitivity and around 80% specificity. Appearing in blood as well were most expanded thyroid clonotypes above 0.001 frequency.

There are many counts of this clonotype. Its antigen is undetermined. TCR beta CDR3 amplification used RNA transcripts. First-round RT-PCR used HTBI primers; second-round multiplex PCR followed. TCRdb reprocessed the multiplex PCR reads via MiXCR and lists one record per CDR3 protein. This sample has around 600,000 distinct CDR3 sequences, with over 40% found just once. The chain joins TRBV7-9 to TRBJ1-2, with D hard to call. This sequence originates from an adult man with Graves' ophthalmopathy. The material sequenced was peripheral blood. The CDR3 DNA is TGTGCCAGCAGCTTACTAGACATCGCTAACTATGGCTACACCTTC. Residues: CASSLLDIANYGYTF.